What follows are 14 T cell receptor beta chains derived from one specimen sequenced in a study of blood T cell repertoires in COVID-19. Sequencing used immunoSEQ multiplex PCR; TCRdb keeps in-frame clones, though not all of them. The data contain roughly 100,000 clones, about 88% of them seen just once; the ten biggest clones take up 6% to 6.5%. The specimen was peripheral blood. These TCRs come from a human donor in a cohort sampled during active COVID-19.

This clone was counted a single time. The chain recombines TRBV7-8 with TRBJ1-2, with 11 bases fitting TRBD1. CDR1 is SGHVS and CDR2 is FQNEAQ in the germline V gene. The CDR3 sequence is 14 residues long. The J segment lost 8 bases and the V segment lost 1 base, leaving 3 bases of the junction unmatched. CDR3 loop: CASSLGDRGEGYTF. CDR3 bases: TGTGCCAGCAGCTTAGGGGACAGGGGGGAAGGCTACACCTTC. The full variable domain, in which reference TRBV7-8 and TRBJ1-2 provide the parts outside the CDR3, is GAGVSQSPRYKVAKRGQDVALRCDPISGHVSLFWYQQALGQGPEFLTYFQNEAQLDKSGLPSDRFFAERPEGSVSTLKIQRTQQEDSAVYLCASSLGDRGEGYTFGSGTRLTVV.

This clone occurred a few times. The V call is TRBV6-4, the J call TRBJ1-2, with 7 bases identical to TRBD1. Germline V lookup: CDR1 MRHNA, CDR2 SNTAGT. V gave up 2 bases and J gave up 7 bases; unmatched junction bases: 10. CDR3 length equals 15 residues. The CDR3 spells CASSDTPQGSGGYTF. Written as DNA, the CDR3 is TGTGCCAGCAGTGACACACCACAGGGGAGCGGTGGCTACACCTTC.

The chain is built from TRBV2 and TRBJ2-7; D perhaps matches TRBD2 (5 bases). Per germline, CDR1 SNHLY and CDR2 FYNNEI. The V and J ends lost 4 bases and 0 bases respectively, with 13 bases between them. The CDR3 has 15 residues. The CDR3 region has the DNA TGTGCCAGCAGTGGCGGCGGACTGGGCTCCTACGAGCAGTACTTC. Translation gives CASSGGGLGSYEQYF.

The CDR3 sequence is CASSLGTGGEEQFF. CDR3 in DNA: TGTGCCAGCAGCTTAGGGACGGGAGGTGAGGAGCAGTTCTTC. V and J are TRBV7-6 and TRBJ2-1, with 7 bases matching TRBD2. Germline V lookup: CDR1 SGHVS, CDR2 FNYEAQ. The ends lost 1 base at V and 10 bases at J; junction bases unmatched: 7. The length of the CDR3 is 14 residues.

The J gene is TRBJ2-5, the V gene TRBV11-2; the match to TRBD2 covers 8 bases. Germline V gene data show CDR1 as SGHAT and CDR2 as FQNNGV. J gave up 2 bases and V 2 bases, and 4 bases lay outside the gene matches. The CDR3 extends over 15 amino acids. CDR3 protein: CASSLRAGVQETQYF. The DNA for the CDR3 is TGTGCCAGCAGCTTAAGAGCGGGAGTGCAAGAGACCCAGTACTTC.

The genes are TRBV5-6 and TRBJ2-5; 9 bases are a match to TRBD2. V shed 3 bases, J shed 5 bases, and the junction held 5 bases outside the gene matches. Germline lookup yields CDR1 SGHDT and CDR2 YYEEEE. CDR3 length equals 14 residues. CDR3 bases: TGTGCCAGCAGCTCGGTAGCGGGAGTGGAGACCCAGTACTTC. The encoded protein is CASSSVAGVETQYF.

The chain carries TRBV5-6 and TRBJ2-7; D perhaps matches TRBD2 (6 bases). V gave up 5 bases and J gave up 2 bases, with 17 bases separating them. From germline, CDR1 is SGHDT and CDR2 YYEEEE. The CDR3 spans 15 residues. The CDR3 DNA follows: TGTGCCAGCAGACCTAGGAGGGTAACTACCTACGAGCAGTACTTC. Translation: CASRPRRVTTYEQYF. The full variable domain, in which reference TRBV5-6 and TRBJ2-7 provide the parts outside the CDR3, is DAGVTQSPTHLIKTRGQQVTLRCSPKSGHDTVSWYQQALGQGPQFIFQYYEEEERQRGNFPDRFSGHQFPNYSSELNVNALLLGDSALYLCASRPRRVTTYEQYFGPGTRLTVT.

The chain is built from TRBV19 and TRBJ2-5; TRBD1 matches 7 bases. The V and J ends lost 4 bases and 2 bases, in that order; junction bases with no gene match: 4. This CDR3 is built from 14 residues. The germline CDR1 and CDR2 sequences are LNHDA and SQIVND (reference sequence). The CDR3 DNA sequence: TGTGCCAGTAGTAATTCGGGACAGCAAGAGACCCAGTACTTC. This encodes CASSNSGQQETQYF.

The rearrangement joins TRBV27 to TRBJ1-1; 7 nucleotides line up with TRBD1. Germline CDR1 and CDR2: MNHEY and SMNVEV (reference sequence). This CDR3 region has 15 residues. V gave up 1 base and J gave up 5 bases; unmatched junction bases: 7. CDR3 amino acids: CASSLFPGGGTEAFF. The CDR3 bases are TGTGCCAGCAGTTTATTTCCAGGGGGTGGGACTGAAGCTTTCTTT.

This clone was detected a few times. The rearrangement uses TRBV15 and TRBJ1-6; unclear D gene. Germline lookup yields CDR1 LNHNV and CDR2 YYDKDF (reference sequence). The length of the CDR3 is 15 residues. Trimming left V 0 bases short and J 10 bases short, with 13 bases between. The DNA of the CDR3 is TGTGCCACCAGCAGAGATAAGAGGTCTTGGTCACCCCTCCACTTT. Its translation: CATSRDKRSWSPLHF.

This chain uses TRBV12-3 or TRBV12-4 with TRBJ1-1; no definite D call. V lost 3 bases, J lost 2 bases, and 7 bases lay in between. The CDR3 runs to 13 residues. For the CDR3, the DNA is TGTGCCAGCAGTTTTCATAGAAACACTGAAGCTTTCTTT. Translating gives CASSFHRNTEAFF.

The J gene is TRBJ2-1, the V gene TRBV19; D ambiguous. V lost 4 bases and J lost 0, with 13 bases in between. Germline V CDR1 and CDR2: LNHDA, SQIVND (reference sequence). The CDR3 runs 16 residues. CDR3 sequence reads: CASSTRVTSSYNEQFF. The CDR3 DNA reads TGTGCCAGTAGTACACGCGTCACGAGCTCCTACAATGAGCAGTTCTTC. Using reference TRBV19 and TRBJ2-1 for the parts outside the CDR3, the full variable domain is DGGITQSPKYLFRKEGQNVTLSCEQNLNHDAMYWYRQDPGQGLRLIYYSQIVNDFQKGDIAEGYSVSREKKESFPLTVTSAQKNPTAFYLCASSTRVTSSYNEQFFGPGTRLTVL.

Only one count was recorded for this clone. This sequence joins TRBV6-5 and TRBJ1-6; no definite D call. V lost 6 bases, J lost 4 bases, and 10 bases lay in between. The CDR3 runs 14 residues. Germline V gives CDR1 MNHEY, CDR2 SVGAGI. CDR3 bases: TGTGCCAGCAGCGGTGGAGGATATAATTCACCCCTCCACTTT. Translated: CASSGGGYNSPLHF.

V usage is TRBV7-2 and J usage is TRBJ2-1; a possible D gene is TRBD1 (5 bases). V gave up 2 bases and J gave up 5 bases, with 13 bases separating them. CDR1 and CDR2 (germline): SGHTA, FQGNSA. The CDR3 runs 15 residues. The CDR3 DNA reads TGTGCCAGCAGCTTACTTCAACAGGTCGACAATGAGCAGTTCTTC. This translates into CASSLLQQVDNEQFF.